The 8 T cell receptor beta chains below all came from one sample that was sequenced in a study of blood T cell repertoires in COVID-19. The repertoire was sequenced with immunoSEQ multiplex PCR; TCRdb's copy has only in-frame clones and lacks some. In the table there are 150,000 to 250,000 clones, roughly three quarters of which are singletons. Source material: peripheral blood. The receptors stem from a woman aged 40 to 55 with COVID-19, enrolled during active disease.

In this sample, this clone turned up a few times. This chain joins TRBV9 and TRBJ1-6; 9 positions match TRBD1. The CDR3 sequence is 16 residues long. With V trimmed by 0 bases and J by 8 bases, 6 bases remained unmatched. The germline gives CDR1 SGDLS, CDR2 YYNGEE. The CDR3 region is CASSVEGTGLHSPLHF. As DNA, the CDR3 is TGTGCCAGCAGCGTAGAGGGGACAGGGCTGCATTCACCCCTCCACTTT.

In this sample, this clone turned up a few times. The V and J genes are TRBV19 and TRBJ2-1; 8 bases agree with TRBD2. The J segment lost 8 bases and the V segment lost 7 bases, leaving 13 bases of the junction unmatched. This CDR3 region has 15 residues. CDR1 is LNHDA and CDR2 is SQIVND in the germline V gene (reference sequence). The CDR3 sequence is CASTLGLAGFDEQFF. Here the CDR3 DNA reads TGTGCCAGTACCCTCGGGCTAGCGGGTTTCGATGAGCAGTTCTTC. The full variable domain, in which reference TRBV19 and TRBJ2-1 provide the parts outside the CDR3, is DGGITQSPKYLFRKEGQNVTLSCEQNLNHDAMYWYRQDPGQGLRLIYYSQIVNDFQKGDIAEGYSVSREKKESFPLTVTSAQKNPTAFYLCASTLGLAGFDEQFFGPGTRLTVL.

This clone appeared once. The chain recombines TRBV19 with TRBJ2-3; TRBD2 agrees at 14 bases. CDR1 and CDR2 from the germline V gene are LNHDA and SQIVND (reference sequence). The junction had 10 bases not matched to a gene; V was cut back by 5 bases and J by 0 bases. CDR3 size: 19 residues. CDR3 protein: CASSASGLAGGTSTDTQYF. The CDR3 nucleotides read TGTGCCAGTAGTGCTTCCGGACTAGCGGGGGGTACTAGCACAGATACGCAGTATTTT.

This clone was observed a single time. The chain links TRBV11-3 to TRBJ2-1, with TRBD1 matching 9 bases. Trimming took 4 bases from V and 6 from J; bases not matched to a gene: 10. This CDR3 contains 16 residues. Per the germline V gene, CDR1 is SGHNT and CDR2 is YENEEA. Here the CDR3 reads CASSSRQGGRFNEQFF. The CDR3 bases are TGTGCCAGCAGCTCTAGACAGGGGGGAAGGTTCAATGAGCAGTTCTTC.

The chain carries TRBV19 and TRBJ2-7; 8 nucleotides align to TRBD1. Germline V gene lookup returns CDR1 LNHDA and CDR2 SQIVND (reference sequence). CDR3 length: 14 residues. The V gene end was trimmed by 6 bases and the J gene end by 5 bases; junction bases not matched to a gene: 9. The CDR3 region is CASRQGVALDEQYF. In DNA form, the CDR3 reads TGTGCCAGTAGACAGGGGGTAGCACTCGACGAGCAGTACTTC.

This clone was counted many times. The chain couples TRBV5-5 to TRBJ2-1, with 10 bases lining up with TRBD2. Trimming took 4 bases from V and 6 from J; bases not matched to a gene: 19. CDR1 is SGHKS and CDR2 is YYEKEE in the germline V gene (reference sequence). This CDR3 contains 19 residues. The CDR3 protein is CASSNAQRLAGQPGNEQFF. In DNA form, the CDR3 reads TGTGCCAGCAGCAACGCGCAGAGACTAGCGGGTCAACCCGGCAATGAGCAGTTCTTC. Full variable domain (remainder filled in from reference TRBV5-5 and TRBJ2-1): DAGVTQSPTHLIKTRGQQVTLRCSPISGHKSVSWYQQVLGQGPQFIFQYYEKEERGRGNFPDRFSARQFPNYSSELNVNALLLGDSALYLCASSNAQRLAGQPGNEQFFGPGTRLTVL.

The chain couples TRBV28 to TRBJ2-7; D is ambiguous. CDR1 and CDR2 (germline): MDHEN, SYDVKM. V was pared by 5 bases and J by 3 bases, with 5 bases between. The CDR3 spans 11 residues. The CDR3 here is CASSLRYEQYF. Here the CDR3 DNA reads TGTGCCAGCAGTCTGCGCTACGAGCAGTACTTC.

The chain couples TRBV7-9 to TRBJ1-2; 7 positions agree with TRBD1. The V segment lost 3 bases and the J segment 3 bases; nucleotides outside the gene matches: 13. Germline loops: CDR1 SEHNR, CDR2 FQNEAQ (reference sequence). The CDR3 is 17 amino acids. The DNA of the CDR3 is TGTGCCAGCAGCTTCCTAAACCCCCGACAGGGAGACTATGGCTACACCTTC. Amino acids: CASSFLNPRQGDYGYTF.